These T cell receptor beta chains were read from a single sample in a study of human T cells and chemical hapten exposure. TCRdb itself ran the RACE reads through MiXCR, one entry per CDR3 protein. Of tens of thousands of distinct CDR3 sequences in the sample, around 9.4% were seen once. The source material was whole blood, sampled in connection with sensitization to the hapten diphenylcyclopropenone (DPC). The receptors stem from a middle-aged woman with alopecia areata. Some clones in this sample may be carry-over from other donors' samples. Each CDR3 is given with its conserved first and last residue. D genes are given only for firm matches. Rows give clone size only sometimes, using once, few, many, or a class for an expanded clone.

v_call,d_call,j_call,clone_size,cdr3_aa,cdr3_nt
TRBV11-3,NA,TRBJ2-7,few,CASSLAHGPYEQYF,TGTGCCAGCAGCTTAGCCCACGGACCCTACGAGCAGTACTTC
TRBV28,NA,TRBJ1-4,few,CASSAGGMGEKLFF,TGTGCCAGCAGTGCCGGGGGAATGGGCGAAAAACTGTTTTTT
TRBV21-1,NA,TRBJ1-5,NA,CASSKVTRQGGQPQHF,TGTGCCAGCAGCAAAGTTACTCGACAAGGAGGTCAGCCCCAGCATTTT
TRBV7-2,NA,TRBJ2-5,NA,CASSFPWRETQYF,TGTGCCAGCAGCTTCCCCTGGCGAGAGACCCAGTACTTC
TRBV7-2,NA,TRBJ1-1,NA,CASSRQAVNTEAFF,TGTGCCAGCAGCCGACAGGCGGTGAACACTGAAGCTTTCTTT
TRBV21-1,NA,TRBJ2-1,few,CASSKSGLADYNEQFF,TGTGCCAGCAGCAAAAGCGGACTAGCGGACTACAATGAGCAGTTCTTC
TRBV6-1,TRBD1,TRBJ2-1,few,CASSPGQGAYNEQFF,TGTGCCAGCAGTCCGGGACAGGGGGCCTACAATGAGCAGTTCTTC
TRBV3-1,TRBD2,TRBJ2-1,few,CASSQDWASGSEQFF,TGTGCCAGCAGCCAAGATTGGGCTAGCGGTAGTGAGCAGTTCTTC
TRBV7-9,NA,TRBJ2-7,few,CASSQTGRNEQYF,TGTGCCAGCAGCCAGACCGGAAGGAACGAGCAGTACTTC
TRBV6-1,NA,TRBJ2-7,NA,CASSVERGEQYF,TGTGCCAGCAGTGTGGAGCGCGGCGAGCAGTACTTC
TRBV5-1,TRBD2,TRBJ2-1,many,CASSGGPSNEQFF,TGCGCCAGCTCGGGGGGGCCGAGCAATGAGCAGTTCTTC
TRBV3-1,NA,TRBJ2-7,many,CASSRMTVKPSYEQYF,TGTGCCAGCAGCCGAATGACAGTCAAGCCAAGCTACGAGCAGTACTTC
TRBV12-3/TRBV12-4,NA,TRBJ1-2,many,CASSSTGKAGYTF,TGTGCCAGCAGTTCCACAGGGAAGGCTGGCTACACCTTC
TRBV7-9,NA,TRBJ2-7,many,CASSLREEQYF,TGTGCCAGCAGCTTGAGGGAAGAGCAGTACTTC
TRBV6-2/TRBV6-3,TRBD2,TRBJ2-1,many,CASTAGLAVPEQFF,TGTGCCAGCACCGCCGGACTAGCAGTTCCTGAGCAGTTCTTC
TRBV7-6,TRBD1,TRBJ2-1,NA,CASSSDREPYNEQFF,TGTGCCAGCAGCTCCGACAGGGAACCTTACAATGAGCAGTTCTTC
TRBV7-2,NA,TRBJ1-5,many,CASSLGLNQPQHF,TGTGCCAGCAGCTTAGGACTCAATCAGCCCCAGCATTTT
TRBV5-6,TRBD1,TRBJ1-2,many,CASSPPGQYYGYTF,TGTGCCAGCAGCCCACCGGGACAGTACTATGGCTACACCTTC
TRBV28,NA,TRBJ2-7,NA,CASSLAGLPGEQYF,TGTGCCAGCAGCCTGGCGGGTCTCCCGGGGGAGCAGTACTTC
TRBV6-1,NA,TRBJ1-1,many,CASTGAGESAEAFF,TGTGCCAGCACGGGGGCTGGCGAAAGTGCTGAAGCTTTCTTT
TRBV7-2,NA,TRBJ2-4,few,CASSFVPSSGNIQYF,TGTGCCAGCAGCTTCGTGCCTAGCAGCGGAAACATTCAGTACTTC
TRBV6-5,NA,TRBJ2-5,NA,CASHRGQETQYF,TGTGCCAGCCATAGGGGACAAGAGACCCAGTACTTC
TRBV2,NA,TRBJ1-6,NA,CASGSGSPLHF,TGTGCCAGCGGCTCGGGGTCACCCCTCCACTTT
TRBV6-4,NA,TRBJ1-1,many,CASSPKSDGYTEAFF,TGTGCCAGCAGTCCAAAATCGGACGGGTACACTGAAGCTTTCTTT
TRBV21-1,NA,TRBJ1-5,many,CASSKGQPCNQPQHF,TGTGCCAGCAGCAAGGGGCAACCCTGCAATCAGCCCCAGCATTTT
TRBV7-8,TRBD1,TRBJ2-7,many,CAISDRVTPYEQYF,TGTGCCATTTCGGACAGGGTCACTCCCTACGAGCAGTACTTC
TRBV10-3,NA,TRBJ1-2,many,CAIQGQLEGYTF,TGTGCCATCCAGGGCCAATTGGAGGGCTACACCTTC
TRBV7-8,NA,TRBJ2-7,many,CASSLGPGGYEQYF,TGTGCCAGCAGCTTAGGGCCAGGGGGGTACGAGCAGTACTTC
TRBV11-2,NA,TRBJ1-1,many,CASSLWGGNTEAFF,TGTGCCAGCAGCTTATGGGGCGGGAACACTGAAGCTTTCTTT
TRBV29-1,TRBD1,TRBJ2-7,many,CSVRQGLSSYEQYF,TGCAGCGTCAGACAGGGGCTTAGCTCCTACGAGCAGTACTTC
TRBV9,NA,TRBJ2-7,many,CASSGGDYEQYF,TGTGCCAGCAGCGGGGGGGACTACGAGCAGTACTTC
TRBV25-1,TRBD1,TRBJ2-2,many,CASSVQGTDTGELFF,TGTGCCAGCAGTGTACAGGGGACAGACACCGGGGAGCTGTTTTTT
TRBV7-9,NA,TRBJ2-7,many,CASSGGAADYSF,TGTGCCAGCAGCGGCGGGGCTGCGGACTACTCCTTC
TRBV5-1,NA,TRBJ2-7,many,CASSLGDTPDGYF,TGCGCCAGCAGCTTGGGGGACACCCCGGACGGGTACTTC
TRBV9,NA,TRBJ1-3,NA,CASSVEFSGNTIYF,TGTGCCAGCAGCGTAGAGTTCTCTGGAAACACCATATATTTT
TRBV7-6,NA,TRBJ2-5,few,CASSLPWTEYEETQYF,TGTGCCAGCAGCTTACCCTGGACAGAATACGAAGAGACCCAGTACTTC
TRBV12-3/TRBV12-4,NA,TRBJ2-3,NA,CASSLGLSTDTQYF,TGTGCCAGCAGTTTGGGGCTCAGCACAGATACGCAGTATTTT
TRBV4-3,NA,TRBJ2-1,NA,CASSPGWKNEQFF,TGCGCCAGCAGCCCCGGCTGGAAAAATGAGCAGTTCTTC
TRBV4-2,NA,TRBJ2-5,many,CASSQDNTGGQETQYF,TGTGCCAGCAGCCAAGATAACACAGGCGGGCAAGAGACCCAGTACTTC
TRBV3-1,NA,TRBJ1-6,few,CASSQDFSPLHF,TGTGCCAGCAGCCAAGATTTCTCACCCCTCCACTTT
TRBV30,NA,TRBJ2-6,many,CAWMRNGANVLTF,TGTGCCTGGATGAGGAATGGGGCCAACGTCCTGACTTTC
TRBV4-1,NA,TRBJ2-6,NA,CASSQGSGPRSGANVLTF,TGCGCCAGCAGCCAAGGGAGTGGTCCCCGCTCTGGGGCCAACGTCCTGACTTTC
TRBV12-3/TRBV12-4,NA,TRBJ2-5,NA,CASSLQQGGTQYF,TGTGCCAGCAGTTTACAGCAGGGAGGGACCCAGTACTTC
TRBV5-4,NA,TRBJ1-1,many,CASSSGPRTTEAFF,TGTGCCAGCAGTTCGGGACCAAGGACGACTGAAGCTTTCTTT
TRBV9,NA,TRBJ1-3,many,CASSPPTRAGNTIYF,TGTGCCAGCAGCCCTCCCACGCGGGCTGGAAACACCATATATTTT
TRBV18,TRBD1,TRBJ2-3,many,CASSSTGGADTQYF,TGTGCCAGCTCATCCACAGGGGGCGCAGATACGCAGTATTTT
TRBV27,NA,TRBJ2-7,few,CASRWQGRTYEQYF,TGTGCCAGCAGGTGGCAGGGTAGAACCTACGAGCAGTACTTC
TRBV30,TRBD1,TRBJ1-6,many,CAWSTWGQGRSPLHF,TGTGCCTGGAGTACATGGGGACAGGGGCGATCACCCCTCCACTTT
TRBV4-3,NA,TRBJ2-7,many,CASSQLIGGRDEQYF,TGCGCCAGCAGCCAATTGATAGGGGGACGCGACGAGCAGTACTTC
TRBV11-1,NA,TRBJ1-1,NA,CASSWEVGTEAFF,TGTGCCAGCAGCTGGGAGGTCGGCACTGAAGCTTTCTTT
TRBV6-2/TRBV6-3,NA,TRBJ2-3,medium-sized,CASTPGLDTDTQYF,TGTGCCAGCACCCCAGGGCTAGACACAGATACGCAGTATTTT
TRBV4-3,NA,TRBJ1-1,NA,CASSQDRSRGEAFF,TGCGCCAGCAGCCAAGATCGATCCAGGGGAGAAGCTTTCTTT
TRBV4-1,NA,TRBJ2-7,many,CASSQRLIYEQYF,TGCGCCAGCAGCCAAAGATTGATTTACGAGCAGTACTTC
TRBV6-2/TRBV6-3,TRBD2,TRBJ2-4,few,CASTSRSGGAKNIQYF,TGTGCCAGCACCTCTCGAAGCGGGGGAGCCAAAAACATTCAGTACTTC
TRBV19,NA,TRBJ2-3,many,CASSIGARMTDTQYF,TGTGCCAGTAGTATTGGGGCACGCATGACAGATACGCAGTATTTT